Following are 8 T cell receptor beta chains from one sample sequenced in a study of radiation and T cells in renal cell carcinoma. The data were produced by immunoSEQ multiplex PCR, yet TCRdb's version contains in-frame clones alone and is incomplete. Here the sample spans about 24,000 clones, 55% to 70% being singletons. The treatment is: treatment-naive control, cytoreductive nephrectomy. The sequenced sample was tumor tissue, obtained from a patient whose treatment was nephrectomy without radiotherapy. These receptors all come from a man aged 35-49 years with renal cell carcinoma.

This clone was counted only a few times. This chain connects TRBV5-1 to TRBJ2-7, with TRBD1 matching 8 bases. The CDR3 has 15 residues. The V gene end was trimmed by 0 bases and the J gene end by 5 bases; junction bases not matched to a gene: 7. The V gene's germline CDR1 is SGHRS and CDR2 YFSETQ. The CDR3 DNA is TGCGCCAGCAGCTTGGTGTCGGACAGGGCTGACGAGCAGTACTTC. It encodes CASSLVSDRADEQYF.

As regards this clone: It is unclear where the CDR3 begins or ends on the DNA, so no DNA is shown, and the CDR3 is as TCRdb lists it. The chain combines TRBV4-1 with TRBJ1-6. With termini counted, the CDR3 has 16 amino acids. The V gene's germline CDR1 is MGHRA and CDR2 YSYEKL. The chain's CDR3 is CASSSSGGASRSPLHF.

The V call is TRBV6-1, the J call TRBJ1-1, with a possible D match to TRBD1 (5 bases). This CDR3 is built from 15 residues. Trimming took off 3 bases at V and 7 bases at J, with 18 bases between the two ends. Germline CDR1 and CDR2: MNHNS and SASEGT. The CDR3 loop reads CASSDPPAGTFEAFF. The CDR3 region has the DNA TGTGCCAGCAGTGACCCGCCCGCGGGGACTTTTGAAGCTTTCTTT.

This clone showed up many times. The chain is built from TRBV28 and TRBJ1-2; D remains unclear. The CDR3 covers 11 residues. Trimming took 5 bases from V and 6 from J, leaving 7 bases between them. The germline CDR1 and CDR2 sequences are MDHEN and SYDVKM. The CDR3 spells CASSHPHGYTF. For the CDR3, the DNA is TGTGCCAGCAGTCATCCCCATGGCTACACCTTC.

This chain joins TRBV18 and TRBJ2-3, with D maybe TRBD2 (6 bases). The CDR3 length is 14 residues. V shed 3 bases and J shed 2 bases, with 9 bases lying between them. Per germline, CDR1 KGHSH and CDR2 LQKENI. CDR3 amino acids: CASSPLAATDTQYF. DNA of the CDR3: TGTGCCAGCTCACCTTTAGCGGCCACAGATACGCAGTATTTT.

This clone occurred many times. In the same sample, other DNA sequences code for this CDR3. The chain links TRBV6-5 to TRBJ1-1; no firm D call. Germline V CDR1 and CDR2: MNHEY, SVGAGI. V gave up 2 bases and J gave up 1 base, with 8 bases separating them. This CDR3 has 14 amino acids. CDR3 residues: CASSYGGTNTEAFF. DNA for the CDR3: TGTGCCAGCAGTTACGGTGGAACGAACACTGAAGCTTTCTTT.

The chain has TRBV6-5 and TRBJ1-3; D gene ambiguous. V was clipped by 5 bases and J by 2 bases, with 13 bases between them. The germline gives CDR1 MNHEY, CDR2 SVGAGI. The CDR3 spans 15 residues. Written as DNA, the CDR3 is TGTGCCAGCAGTCGATGGGCAGACCCTGGAAACACCATATATTTT. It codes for CASSRWADPGNTIYF.

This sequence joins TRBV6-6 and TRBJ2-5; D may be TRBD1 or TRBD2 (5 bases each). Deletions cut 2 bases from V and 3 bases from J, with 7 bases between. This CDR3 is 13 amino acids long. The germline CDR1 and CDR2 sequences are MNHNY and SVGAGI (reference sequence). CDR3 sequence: CASSYRGEETQYF. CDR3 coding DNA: TGTGCCAGCAGTTACAGAGGGGAAGAGACCCAGTACTTC.